One sample yielded the 25 T cell receptor beta chains listed below, sequenced in a study of shared clonotypes between healthy human individuals. The method was immunoSEQ multiplex PCR; TCRdb's version includes in-frame clones alone and lacks a portion of them. The table records about 2.1 million clones, 93% of them present only once. Terminally differentiated effector memory CD45RA+ cells were left out of the naive CD8 fraction, which was CD45RO-negative and positively selected for CCR7. Sequenced material: naive CD8+ T cells from PBMCs. The receptors stem from a man younger than 30 in good health. Some clones in this sample may be carry-over from other donors' samples.

The chain has TRBV5-5 and TRBJ1-2; 8 bases agree with TRBD1. The CDR3 runs 18 residues. Germline values: CDR1 SGHKS, CDR2 YYEKEE (reference sequence). Germline trimming cut 4 bases from V and 0 bases from J; bases unmatched to any gene: 14. The CDR3 loop reads CASSVAVTGVKANYGYTF. The CDR3 DNA follows: TGTGCCAGCAGCGTAGCCGTGACAGGGGTGAAAGCTAACTATGGCTACACCTTC.

The CDR3 region has the DNA TGCGCCAGCAGCCAAGATCGGCTAGCGGGAGGGCCGGGGCAAGAGACCCAGTACTTC. Translated, it gives CASSQDRLAGGPGQETQYF. V and J are TRBV4-3 and TRBJ2-5; 12 bases are shared with TRBD2. Trimming cost V 0 bases and J 2 bases; bases outside gene matches: 10. This CDR3 region has 19 residues. CDR1 LGHNA and CDR2 YSLEER come from the germline V gene.

The chain uses TRBV7-2 and TRBJ2-2, with D possibly matching TRBD2 (6 bases). V was clipped by 5 bases and J by 3 bases, with 10 bases between them. This CDR3 has 14 residues. Germline loops: CDR1 SGHTA, CDR2 FQGNSA. Here the CDR3 reads CASSPRGDTGELFF. In DNA form, the CDR3 reads TGTGCCAGCAGCCCCCGCGGGGACACCGGGGAGCTGTTTTTT.

The rearrangement joins TRBV2 to TRBJ2-1; a possible D gene is TRBD2 (6 bases). This CDR3 spans 15 amino acids. The ends were cut back, 4 bases at V and 0 bases at J, with 10 bases in the middle. Germline V gene lookup returns CDR1 SNHLY and CDR2 FYNNEI. CDR3 sequence: CASSAEGNSYNEQFF. The CDR3 bases are TGTGCCAGCAGTGCGGAGGGGAACTCCTACAATGAGCAGTTCTTC.

This clone was detected only once. J is TRBJ1-1 and V is TRBV9; weak D call: TRBD1 (5 bases). CDR3 length: 15 amino acids. Trimming took off 2 bases at V and 4 bases at J, with 15 bases between the two ends. Germline-derived CDR1 and CDR2 are SGDLS and YYNGEE. The CDR3 is CASSVSYGGGTEAFF. The CDR3 DNA is TGTGCCAGCAGCGTTTCTTACGGGGGGGGCACTGAAGCTTTCTTT.

Here the CDR3 reads CATSRDGSPNQPQHF. CDR3 sequence (DNA): TGTGCCACCAGCAGGGACGGCTCTCCCAATCAGCCCCAGCATTTT. The rearrangement links TRBV15 to TRBJ1-5; D unclear. The CDR3 totals 15 residues. V lost 3 bases to trimming and J lost 3 bases, with 12 bases between them. Germline V gene lookup returns CDR1 LNHNV and CDR2 YYDKDF (reference sequence). The entire variable domain, with the rest obtained from reference TRBV15 and TRBJ1-5, is as follows: DAMVIQNPRYQVTQFGKPVTLSCSQTLNHNVMYWYQQKSSQAPKLLFHYYDKDFNNEADTPDNFQSRRPNTSFCFLDIRSPGLGDTAMYLCATSRDGSPNQPQHFGDGTRLSIL.

CDR3 in amino acids: CASSFGLGVRTEADTQYF. The CDR3 DNA reads as TGTGCCAGCAGTTTTGGCCTGGGAGTACGGACGGAGGCGGATACGCAGTATTTT. This chain connects TRBV28 to TRBJ2-3; D may be TRBD2 (5 bases). CDR3 length: 18 residues. Germline loops: CDR1 MDHEN, CDR2 SYDVKM. The V gene lost 3 bases and the J gene lost 6 bases, with 25 bases spanning the gap.

Only a few counts were recorded for this clone. V gene TRBV19 combines with J gene TRBJ2-2; D unresolved. V lost 0 bases to trimming and J lost 1 base, with 12 bases between them. The CDR3 loop spans 17 amino acids. The V gene's germline CDR1 is LNHDA and CDR2 SQIVND (reference sequence). CDR3 protein: CASSIDPPELNTGELFF. DNA for the CDR3: TGTGCCAGTAGTATAGATCCGCCAGAACTGAACACCGGGGAGCTGTTTTTT.

The gene calls are TRBV4-3 and TRBJ1-2, with a tentative D call TRBD1 (6 bases). CDR1 and CDR2 (germline): LGHNA, YSLEER. This CDR3 region has 15 residues. V was cut by 0 bases and J by 6 bases, with 14 bases left in between. The CDR3 DNA reads as TGCGCCAGCAGCCAAGAGCGAGGCAGGGGCCATGGCTACACCTTC. Amino acids: CASSQERGRGHGYTF.

This chain connects TRBV9 to TRBJ2-3; weak D call: TRBD2 (5 bases). Looked up from germline, CDR1 is SGDLS and CDR2 is YYNGEE. The CDR3 consists of 16 residues. Trimming removed 0 bases from V and 5 bases from J, with 16 bases in between. The CDR3 protein is CASSVGSVSRGDTQYF. DNA for the CDR3: TGTGCCAGCAGCGTAGGGTCAGTTTCACGGGGAGATACGCAGTATTTT.

The V call is TRBV30, the J call TRBJ2-6; D unresolved. CDR1 is GTSNPN, CDR2 SVGIG, per germline (reference sequence). The CDR3 is made up of 18 amino acids. V lost 3 bases and J 3 bases, leaving 21 bases between the germline ends. The CDR3 coding sequence is TGTGCCTGGAGAACCGTTCGGGTACTCGGTAATGGGGCCAACGTCCTGACTTTC. It encodes CAWRTVRVLGNGANVLTF.

J is TRBJ1-2 and V is TRBV7-9; 8 bases map to TRBD1. CDR1 is SEHNR and CDR2 is FQNEAQ in the germline V gene (reference sequence). The CDR3 consists of 16 residues. Unmatched junction bases numbered 12, after V lost 1 base and J lost 8 bases. CDR3 nucleotides: TGTGCCAGCAGCTTAGGGGACAGGACCAATCGTAGGGGCTACACCTTC. It encodes CASSLGDRTNRRGYTF.

The V call is TRBV19, the J call TRBJ1-1; D uncertain. The V end was cut by 5 bases, the J end by 6 bases, with 13 bases between. The CDR3 sequence is 13 residues long. CDR1 is LNHDA and CDR2 is SQIVND in the germline V gene (reference sequence). CDR3 sequence reads: CASSPRTGPEAFF. For the CDR3, the DNA is TGTGCCAGTAGTCCTCGGACGGGCCCTGAAGCTTTCTTT.

The chain is built from TRBV7-9 and TRBJ2-7; unclear D gene. Germline V gene sequence: CDR1 SEHNR, CDR2 FQNEAQ (reference sequence). The CDR3 extends over 11 amino acids. Deletions cut 5 bases from V and 4 bases from J, with 6 bases between. CDR3 sequence (DNA): TGTGCCAGCAGCAGAGAGTACGAGCAGTACTTC. Translated: CASSREYEQYF.

This chain links TRBV7-8 with TRBJ2-7; 9 nucleotides align to TRBD1. Per germline, CDR1 SGHVS and CDR2 FQNEAQ. The CDR3 is 13 amino acids. J was trimmed by 5 bases and V by 5 bases; bases with no gene match: 4. As DNA, the CDR3 is TGTGCCAGCAGCGCGGACAGGGGACACGAGCAGTACTTC. The encoded protein is CASSADRGHEQYF.

The sample holds one count of this clone. The chain couples TRBV11-2 to TRBJ2-5; a possible D gene is TRBD1 (6 bases). The V gene's germline CDR1 is SGHAT and CDR2 FQNNGV. The CDR3 sequence is 15 residues long. V shed 4 bases and J shed 4 bases, with 16 bases lying between them. CDR3 residues: CASSSRTVPRETQYF. CDR3 coding DNA: TGTGCCAGCAGCTCCCGGACAGTCCCACGAGAGACCCAGTACTTC. Combining the CDR3 with reference TRBV11-2 and TRBJ2-5 gives the whole variable domain EAGVAQSPRYKIIEKRQSVAFWCNPISGHATLYWYQQILGQGPKLLIQFQNNGVVDDSQLPKDRFSAERLKGVDSTLKIQPAKLEDSAVYLCASSSRTVPRETQYFGPGTRLLVL.

J is TRBJ2-1 and V is TRBV9, with D possibly TRBD2 on 6 matching bases. The germline V gene has CDR1 SGDLS and CDR2 YYNGEE. This CDR3 contains 16 residues. V dropped 1 base and J dropped 6 bases, with 17 bases sitting between them. In DNA form, the CDR3 reads TGTGCCAGCAGCGTATTTCCGATAGGGAGGTCCAATGAGCAGTTCTTC. This translates into CASSVFPIGRSNEQFF.

The chain is built from TRBV7-8 and TRBJ2-5; perhaps TRBD2 as D (7 bases). Trimming cost V 0 bases and J 4 bases, with 18 bases left between them. The CDR3 has 17 residues. CDR1 is SGHVS, CDR2 FQNEAQ, per germline. The CDR3 protein is CASSLAVLAGEGETQYF. CDR3 coding DNA: TGTGCCAGCAGCTTAGCTGTTCTGGCAGGGGAGGGAGAGACCCAGTACTTC.

The rearrangement joins TRBV27 to TRBJ1-2; TRBD1 agrees at 9 bases. This CDR3 has 16 residues. V trimming: 5 bases; J trimming: 3 bases; junction bases outside the gene matches: 10. The germline CDR1 and CDR2 sequences are MNHEY and SMNVEV (reference sequence). CDR3 sequence: CASSIHGTGFDYGYTF. The CDR3 DNA reads TGTGCCAGCAGTATTCATGGGACAGGGTTTGACTATGGCTACACCTTC.

The gene calls are TRBV5-4 and TRBJ1-2; D not certain. Germline V lookup: CDR1 SGHNT, CDR2 YYREEE (reference sequence). This CDR3 has 13 amino acids. V was cut by 2 bases and J by 1 base, with 6 bases left in between. The CDR3 reads CASSFENNYGYTF. The CDR3 nucleotides are TGTGCCAGCAGCTTCGAAAATAACTATGGCTACACCTTC. Using reference TRBV5-4 and TRBJ1-2 for the parts outside the CDR3, the full variable domain is ETGVTQSPTHLIKTRGQQVTLRCSSQSGHNTVSWYQQALGQGPQFIFQYYREEENGRGNFPPRFSGLQFPNYSSELNVNALELDDSALYLCASSFENNYGYTFGSGTRLTVV.

This clone was seen only once. The chain has TRBV4-1 and TRBJ2-7, with TRBD2 matching 11 bases. This CDR3 has 16 residues. The germline CDR1 and CDR2 sequences are MGHRA and YSYEKL. The trim removed 4 bases at V and 2 bases at J, leaving 7 bases unmatched. This chain's CDR3 is CASSPVTSGIPYEQYF. The DNA of the CDR3 is TGCGCCAGCAGCCCAGTGACTAGCGGGATCCCCTACGAGCAGTACTTC.

V and J are TRBV28 and TRBJ2-2; D uncertain. The CDR3 is 13 amino acids. Germline loops: CDR1 MDHEN, CDR2 SYDVKM. Trimming took off 8 bases at V and 4 bases at J, with 11 bases between the two ends. CDR3 amino acids: CASGSLGTGELFF. CDR3 in DNA: TGTGCCAGCGGCTCCTTGGGCACCGGGGAGCTGTTTTTT.

This chain joins TRBV21-1 and TRBJ2-7; no DNA check was done on the table's D call, TRBD1. TRBV21-1 is noted as a pseudogene. CDR3 length: 14 amino acids. CDR3 sequence: CASSKCNSPNEQYF. CDR3 DNA sequence: TGTGCCAGCAGCAAATGTAACAGTCCTAACGAGCAGTACTTC.

This rearrangement joins TRBV27 to TRBJ2-1, with D perhaps TRBD2 (5 bases). Germline V gives CDR1 MNHEY, CDR2 SMNVEV (reference sequence). There are 15 residues in the CDR3. Trimming left V 4 bases short and J 3 bases short, with 13 bases between. The CDR3: CASSSEAVNYNEQFF. CDR3 DNA sequence: TGTGCCAGCAGTTCCGAAGCGGTTAACTACAATGAGCAGTTCTTC.

This clone was observed once. The rearrangement links TRBV19 to TRBJ1-5; D not certain. From germline, CDR1 is LNHDA and CDR2 SQIVND (reference sequence). The V and J ends lost 3 bases and 2 bases respectively, with 14 bases between them. This CDR3 comprises 16 residues. Here the CDR3 DNA reads TGTGCCAGTAGTATGGAAAACCCGTGGGGCAATCAGCCCCAGCATTTT. Translation gives CASSMENPWGNQPQHF.